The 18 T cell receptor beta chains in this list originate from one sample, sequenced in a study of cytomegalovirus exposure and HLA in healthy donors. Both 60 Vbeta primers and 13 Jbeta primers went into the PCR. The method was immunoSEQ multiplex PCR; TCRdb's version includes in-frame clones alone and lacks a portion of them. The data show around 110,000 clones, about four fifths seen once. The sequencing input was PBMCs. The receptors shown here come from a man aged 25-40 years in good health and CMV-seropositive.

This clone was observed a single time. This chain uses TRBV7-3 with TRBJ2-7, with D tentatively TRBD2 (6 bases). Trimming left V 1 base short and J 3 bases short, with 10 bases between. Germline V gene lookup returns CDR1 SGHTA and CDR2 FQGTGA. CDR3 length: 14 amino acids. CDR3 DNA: TGTGCCAGCAGCTTAAGCGGCGGGGACTACGAGCAGTACTTC. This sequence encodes CASSLSGGDYEQYF.

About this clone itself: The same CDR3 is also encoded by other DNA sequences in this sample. CDR3 amino acids: CASSPTSGNNEQFF. CDR3 sequence (DNA): TGTGCCAGCAGCCCCACTAGCGGGAACAATGAGCAGTTCTTC. V is TRBV7-3 and J is TRBJ2-1, with 10 bases lining up with TRBD2. V lost 5 bases and J lost 5; bases outside the gene matches: 3. Germline V gene data show CDR1 as SGHTA and CDR2 as FQGTGA. This CDR3 contains 14 residues.

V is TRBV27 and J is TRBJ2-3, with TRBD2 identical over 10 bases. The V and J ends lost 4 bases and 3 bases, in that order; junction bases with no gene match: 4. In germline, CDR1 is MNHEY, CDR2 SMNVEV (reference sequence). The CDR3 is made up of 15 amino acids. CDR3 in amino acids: CASSSLAGVTDTQYF. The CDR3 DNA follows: TGTGCCAGCAGTTCCCTAGCGGGGGTAACAGATACGCAGTATTTT.

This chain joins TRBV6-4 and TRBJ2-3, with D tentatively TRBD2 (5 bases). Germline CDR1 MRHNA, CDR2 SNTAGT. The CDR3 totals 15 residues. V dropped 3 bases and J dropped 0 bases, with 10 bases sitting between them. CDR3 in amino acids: CASSEASSSTDTQYF. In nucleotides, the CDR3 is TGTGCCAGCAGTGAGGCTAGCTCTAGCACAGATACGCAGTATTTT.

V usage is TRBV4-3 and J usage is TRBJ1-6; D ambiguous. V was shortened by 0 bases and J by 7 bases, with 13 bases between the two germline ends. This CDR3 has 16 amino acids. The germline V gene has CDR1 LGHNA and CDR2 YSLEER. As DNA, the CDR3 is TGCGCCAGCAGCCAAGATAGCAGCCGGGGAAATTCACCCCTCCACTTT. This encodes CASSQDSSRGNSPLHF.

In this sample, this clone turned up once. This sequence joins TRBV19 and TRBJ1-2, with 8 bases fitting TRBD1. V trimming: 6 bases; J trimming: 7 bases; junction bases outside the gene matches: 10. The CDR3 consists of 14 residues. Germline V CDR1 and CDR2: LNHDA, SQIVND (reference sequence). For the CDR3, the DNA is TGTGCCAGTAGGAGAGGACAGGGCGAGGCTGGCTACACCTTC. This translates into CASRRGQGEAGYTF.

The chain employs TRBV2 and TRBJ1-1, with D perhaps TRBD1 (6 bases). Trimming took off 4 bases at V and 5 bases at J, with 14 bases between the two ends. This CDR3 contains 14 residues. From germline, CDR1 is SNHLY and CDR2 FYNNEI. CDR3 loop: CASSGGQRGTEAFF. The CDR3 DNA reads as TGTGCCAGCAGTGGGGGACAAAGGGGAACTGAAGCTTTCTTT. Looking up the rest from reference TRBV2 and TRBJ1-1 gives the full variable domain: EPEVTQTPSHQVTQMGQEVILRCVPISNHLYFYWYRQILGQKVEFLVSFYNNEISEKSEIFDDQFSVERPDGSNFTLKIRSTKLEDSAMYFCASSGGQRGTEAFFGQGTRLTVV.

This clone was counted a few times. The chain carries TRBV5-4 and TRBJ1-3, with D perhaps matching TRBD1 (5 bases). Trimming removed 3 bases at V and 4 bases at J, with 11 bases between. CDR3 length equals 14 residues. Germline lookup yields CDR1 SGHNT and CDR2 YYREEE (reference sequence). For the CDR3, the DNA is TGTGCCAGCAGCTCGAGGCAGGGAGGAAACACCATATATTTT. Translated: CASSSRQGGNTIYF.

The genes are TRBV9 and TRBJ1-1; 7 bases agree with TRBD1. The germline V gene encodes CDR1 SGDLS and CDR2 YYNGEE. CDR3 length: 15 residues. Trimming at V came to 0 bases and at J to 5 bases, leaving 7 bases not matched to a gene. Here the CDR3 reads CASSVVPFRGTEAFF. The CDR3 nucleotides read TGTGCCAGCAGCGTAGTCCCGTTCAGGGGGACTGAAGCTTTCTTT.

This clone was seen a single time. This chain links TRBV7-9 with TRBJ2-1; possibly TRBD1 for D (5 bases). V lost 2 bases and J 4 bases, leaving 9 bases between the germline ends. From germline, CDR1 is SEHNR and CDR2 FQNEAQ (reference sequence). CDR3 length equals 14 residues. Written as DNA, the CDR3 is TGTGCCAGCAGCTTAAGGGGCTCATACAATGAGCAGTTCTTC. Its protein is CASSLRGSYNEQFF.

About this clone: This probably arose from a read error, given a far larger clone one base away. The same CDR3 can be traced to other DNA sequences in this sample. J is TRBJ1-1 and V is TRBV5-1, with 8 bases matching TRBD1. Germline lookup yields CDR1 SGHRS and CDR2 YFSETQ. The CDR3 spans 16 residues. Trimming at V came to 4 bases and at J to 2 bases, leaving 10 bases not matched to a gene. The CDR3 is CASSGRDRLGNTEAFF. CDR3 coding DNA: TGCGCCAGCAGCGGCCGGGACAGGTTGGGTAACACTGAAGCTTTCTTT.

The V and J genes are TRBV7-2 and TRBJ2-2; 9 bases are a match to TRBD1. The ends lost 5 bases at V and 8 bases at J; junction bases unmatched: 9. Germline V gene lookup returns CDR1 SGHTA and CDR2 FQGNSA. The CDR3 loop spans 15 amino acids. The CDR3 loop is CASSHRGPLWGELFF. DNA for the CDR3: TGTGCCAGCAGCCACAGGGGGCCCCTATGGGGGGAGCTGTTTTTT.

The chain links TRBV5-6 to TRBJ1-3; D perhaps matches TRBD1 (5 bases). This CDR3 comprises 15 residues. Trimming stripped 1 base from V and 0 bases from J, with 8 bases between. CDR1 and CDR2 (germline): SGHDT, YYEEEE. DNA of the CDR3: TGTGCCAGCAGCTTGAGGGGCTACTCTGGAAACACCATATATTTT. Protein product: CASSLRGYSGNTIYF.

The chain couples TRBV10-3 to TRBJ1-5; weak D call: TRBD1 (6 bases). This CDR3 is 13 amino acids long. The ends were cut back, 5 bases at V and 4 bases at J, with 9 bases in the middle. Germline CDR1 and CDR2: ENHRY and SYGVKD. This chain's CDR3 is CAISRQENQPQHF. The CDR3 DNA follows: TGTGCCATCAGTCGACAGGAGAATCAGCCCCAGCATTTT.

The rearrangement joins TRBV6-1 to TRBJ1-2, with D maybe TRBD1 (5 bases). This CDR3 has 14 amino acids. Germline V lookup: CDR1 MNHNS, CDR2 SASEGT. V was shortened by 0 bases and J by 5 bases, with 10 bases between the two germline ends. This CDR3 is CASSEAPGRYGYTF. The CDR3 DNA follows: TGTGCCAGCAGTGAAGCCCCAGGGAGGTATGGCTACACCTTC.

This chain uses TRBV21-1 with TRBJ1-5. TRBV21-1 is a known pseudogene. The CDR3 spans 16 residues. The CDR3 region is CASSKAEGQGSQPQHF. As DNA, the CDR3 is TGTGCCAGCAGCAAAGCGGAGGGGCAGGGAAGCCAGCCCCAGCATTTT.

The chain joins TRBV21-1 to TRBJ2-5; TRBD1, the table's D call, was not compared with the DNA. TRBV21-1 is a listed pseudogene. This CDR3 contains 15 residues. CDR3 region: CASSKHQDRRETQYF. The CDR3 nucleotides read TGTGCCAGCAGCAAGCATCAGGACAGGCGGGAGACCCAGTACTTC.

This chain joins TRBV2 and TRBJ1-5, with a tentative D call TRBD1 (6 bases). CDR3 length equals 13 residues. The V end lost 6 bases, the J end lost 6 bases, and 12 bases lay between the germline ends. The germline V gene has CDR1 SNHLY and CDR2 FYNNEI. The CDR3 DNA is TGTGCCAGCAGAGGACAGTCTCTTCAGCCCCAGCATTTT. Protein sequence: CASRGQSLQPQHF.